This T cell receptor (beta chain) was sequenced for a study of Ad26.COV2.S vaccination and SARS-CoV-2 variants. The CDR3 covers 16 residues. Germline V lookup: CDR1 LNHDA, CDR2 SQIVND (reference sequence). V dropped 1 base and J dropped 9; count of bases not matched to a gene: 13. Profiled with immunoSEQ multiplex PCR; TCRdb holds only in-frame clones, not every one. Altogether 380,000 or so clones are present, around 82% being singletons, with the ten largest covering around 7.3%. Treatment given: 15 to 20 received Ad26.COV2.S at low or high dose, single or two shots; five or six received placebo; per-sample allocation not given. On day 63 after the first injection, vaccine and placebo recipients gave samples.

This sequence joins TRBV19 and TRBJ2-5; TRBD1 matches at 8 bases. Material: peripheral blood, obtained in a trial of Ad26.COV2.S vaccine versus placebo. This receptor was identified in a person aged 18-65 years who received the Ad26.COV2.S COVID-19 vaccine or a placebo. The CDR3 loop reads CASSIGRIGQGSSQYF. As DNA, the CDR3 is TGTGCCAGTAGTATAGGTCGGATAGGACAGGGTTCTTCCCAGTACTTC. Based on the CDR3 plus reference TRBV19 and TRBJ2-5, the full variable domain is DGGITQSPKYLFRKEGQNVTLSCEQNLNHDAMYWYRQDPGQGLRLIYYSQIVNDFQKGDIAEGYSVSREKKESFPLTVTSAQKNPTAFYLCASSIGRIGQGSSQYFGPGTRLLVL.